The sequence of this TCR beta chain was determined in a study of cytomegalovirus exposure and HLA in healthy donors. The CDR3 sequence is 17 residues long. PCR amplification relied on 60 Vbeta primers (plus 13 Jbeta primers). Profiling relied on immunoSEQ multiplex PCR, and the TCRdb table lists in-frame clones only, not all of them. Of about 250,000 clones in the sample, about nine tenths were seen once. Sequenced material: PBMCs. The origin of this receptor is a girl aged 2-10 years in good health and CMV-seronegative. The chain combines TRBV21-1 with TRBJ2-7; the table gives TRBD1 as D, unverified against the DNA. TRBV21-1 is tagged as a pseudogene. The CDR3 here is CASSRATTGQGLHEQYF. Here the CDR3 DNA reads TGTGCCAGCAGCAGGGCTACCACGGGACAGGGTCTCCACGAGCAGTACTTC.